Below are 31 T cell receptor beta chains sequenced from a single sample in a study of T-cell reconstitution after alpha-beta-depleted transplantation in children. The TCRbeta library incorporated unique molecular identifiers. TCRdb fed the PCR reads into MiXCR, producing one record per CDR3 protein. The table includes about 610,000 distinct CDR3 sequences, 10% detected once. The sample was PBMCs from the stem cell graft donor, taken from the stem cell graft. These receptors were taken from a human donor who donated a stem cell graft to a child with acute myeloid leukemia.

The chain links TRBV5-1 to TRBJ1-3, with D hard to call. The V end lost 3 bases, the J end lost 4 bases, and 8 bases lay between the germline ends. Germline V CDR1 and CDR2: SGHRS, YFSETQ. The CDR3 runs 13 residues. CDR3 in amino acids: CASSWEPGNTIYF. The CDR3 bases are TGCGCCAGCAGCTGGGAGCCCGGAAACACCATATATTTT.

This clonotype was seen a few times. The gene calls are TRBV5-1 and TRBJ2-7; D might be TRBD2 (5 bases). CDR3 size: 14 residues. Trimming took off 5 bases at V and 5 bases at J, with 17 bases between the two ends. Germline V gene lookup returns CDR1 SGHRS and CDR2 YFSETQ. The CDR3 nucleotides read TGCGCCAGCAGTACCGGGGATTCCGCCCACGAGCAGTACTTC. Protein product: CASSTGDSAHEQYF.

The rearrangement uses TRBV2 and TRBJ2-1, with D unresolved. V dropped 2 bases and J dropped 8 bases, with 7 bases sitting between them. Germline V CDR1 and CDR2: SNHLY, FYNNEI. The CDR3 length is 12 residues. In nucleotides, the CDR3 is TGTGCCAGCAGTGAATCAGCGTATGAGCAGTTCTTC. Translated: CASSESAYEQFF.

The rearrangement joins TRBV13 to TRBJ2-5; 8 nucleotides agree with TRBD2. V lost 0 bases, J lost 3 bases, and 9 bases stayed unmatched. This CDR3 has 17 residues. In germline, CDR1 is PRHDT, CDR2 FYEKMQ (reference sequence). The CDR3 is CASSLGLAEPTEETQYF. In DNA form, the CDR3 reads TGTGCCAGCAGCTTAGGACTAGCGGAACCTACAGAAGAGACCCAGTACTTC.

For this clonotype: A junction end diverges from the germline sequence, so it may reflect a read error. The gene calls are TRBV3-1 and TRBJ2-7, with 10 bases fitting TRBD1. Germline CDR1 is LGHDT and CDR2 is YNNKEL (reference sequence). The CDR3 is 18 residues long. The CDR3 DNA reads as TGTGCCAGCAGTCAAGGACAGGGGGGAGGTTTTCACTCCTACGAGCAGTACTTC. Its translation: CASSQGQGGGFHSYEQYF.

This clonotype was counted ten times or more. The V and J genes are TRBV4-2 and TRBJ2-6; D is uncertain. Looked up from germline, CDR1 is LGHNA and CDR2 is YNFKEQ. V lost 3 bases to trimming and J lost 0 bases, with 18 bases between them. CDR3 size: 19 residues. The chain's CDR3 is CASSHGGPGSNSGANVLTF. Written as DNA, the CDR3 is TGTGCCAGCAGCCACGGCGGACCTGGGTCCAACTCTGGGGCCAACGTCCTGACTTTC.

This sequence joins TRBV5-1 and TRBJ2-3, with TRBD2 matching over 12 bases. V was pared by 0 bases and J by 4 bases, with 3 bases of the junction left unmatched. The germline V gene has CDR1 SGHRS and CDR2 YFSETQ. The CDR3 is 16 residues long. CDR3 in amino acids: CASSLGTSGTADTQYF. In DNA form, the CDR3 reads TGCGCCAGCAGCTTGGGGACTAGCGGGACCGCAGATACGCAGTATTTT.

V usage is TRBV25-1 and J usage is TRBJ2-2; D is unresolved. Trimming left V 4 bases short and J 0 bases short, with 6 bases between. This CDR3 region has 14 residues. From germline, CDR1 is MGHDK and CDR2 SYGVNS. The CDR3 nucleotides read TGTGCCAGCAGTGGCTACACGAACACCGGGGAGCTGTTTTTT. This gives the protein CASSGYTNTGELFF.

This clonotype was found a few times. The chain has TRBV6-2 or TRBV6-3 and TRBJ2-1, with TRBD1 identical over 12 bases. The CDR3 runs to 15 residues. V shed 6 bases and J 5 bases; nucleotides not matched to a gene: 5. The germline CDR1 and CDR2 sequences are MNHEY and SVGEGT. CDR3 nucleotide sequence: TGTGCCAGCAGGGGGACAGGGGGCTTAAACAATGAGCAGTTCTTC. Protein: CASRGTGGLNNEQFF.

There are many counts of this clonotype. The chain carries TRBV2 and TRBJ2-3; 16 bases line up with TRBD2. CDR1 is SNHLY and CDR2 is FYNNEI in the germline V gene. This CDR3 comprises 16 residues. The ends lost 6 bases at V and 3 bases at J; junction bases unmatched: 3. In DNA, the CDR3 is TGTGCCAGCAGCCAGGGACTAGCGGGGGGGACAGATACGCAGTATTTT. This codes for CASSQGLAGGTDTQYF.

This clonotype was detected ten times or more. V is TRBV4-2 and J is TRBJ2-7; the D gene is possibly TRBD2 (5 bases). The CDR3 contains 14 residues. Trimming cost V 4 bases and J 0 bases, with 10 bases left between them. In germline, CDR1 is LGHNA, CDR2 YNFKEQ. CDR3 DNA: TGTGCCAGCAGCCCCGGGGAGCCCTCCTACGAGCAGTACTTC. It yields the protein CASSPGEPSYEQYF.

A few counts support this clonotype. The chain uses TRBV11-1 and TRBJ2-2, with 10 bases that match TRBD2. This CDR3 comprises 20 residues. CDR1 SGHAT and CDR2 FQDESV come from the germline V gene (reference sequence). J was trimmed by 1 base and V by 5 bases; bases with no gene match: 16. The CDR3 is CASSLSSGRTTSLNTGELFF. The DNA of the CDR3 is TGTGCCAGCAGCCTCAGTAGCGGGAGGACCACCTCTTTGAACACCGGGGAGCTGTTTTTT.

V usage is TRBV25-1 and J usage is TRBJ2-3, with TRBD2 matching 7 bases. The germline V gene encodes CDR1 MGHDK and CDR2 SYGVNS. This CDR3 spans 16 amino acids. J gave up 4 bases and V 5 bases, and 12 bases lay outside the gene matches. The CDR3 nucleotides are TGTGCCAGCAGTCCCTGGGCGGGAGTGGATCCAGATACGCAGTATTTT. It yields the protein CASSPWAGVDPDTQYF.

This clonotype was picked up a small number of times. This chain uses TRBV14 with TRBJ1-1, with TRBD1 identical over 10 bases. CDR1 and CDR2 (germline): SGHDN, FVKESK. The CDR3 has 13 residues. J gave up 11 bases and V 5 bases, and 8 bases lay outside the gene matches. CDR3: CASSSLDRGEAFF. The CDR3 region has the DNA TGTGCCAGCAGCTCCTTGGACAGGGGGGAGGCTTTCTTT.

This clonotype was seen a few times. The CDR3 coding sequence is TGTGCCAGCAGCAGAGGAGGAGAGGAGACCCAGTACTTC. Its protein is CASSRGGEETQYF. The rearrangement joins TRBV7-3 to TRBJ2-5, with a possible D match to TRBD2 (5 bases). CDR3 size: 13 residues. CDR1 and CDR2 (germline): SGHTA, FQGTGA. Trimming removed 5 bases at V and 5 bases at J, with 12 bases between. Combining the CDR3 with reference TRBV7-3 and TRBJ2-5 gives the whole variable domain GAGVSQTPSNKVTEKGKYVELRCDPISGHTALYWYRQSLGQGPEFLIYFQGTGAADDSGLPNDRFFAVRPEGSVSTLKIQRTERGDSAVYLCASSRGGEETQYFGPGTRLLVL.

The chain has TRBV12-3 or TRBV12-4 and TRBJ2-7; 7 bases are a match to TRBD2. The length of the CDR3 is 14 residues. J gave up 5 bases and V 1 base, and 5 bases lay outside the gene matches. The CDR3 region is CASSLGGGIDEQYF. CDR3 in DNA: TGTGCCAGCAGTTTAGGGGGAGGGATCGACGAGCAGTACTTC.

This clonotype occurred a few times. This chain connects TRBV6-5 to TRBJ2-2; TRBD2 is a possible D gene (5 bases). This CDR3 contains 14 residues. With 7 bases removed from V and 7 bases from J, the gap between germline ends came to 16 bases. Germline values: CDR1 MNHEY, CDR2 SVGAGI. The CDR3 is CASIGGLGSGELFF. In DNA, the CDR3 is TGTGCCAGCATCGGAGGCCTCGGTAGCGGGGAGCTGTTTTTT.

This clonotype showed up just once. The chain employs TRBV12-3 or TRBV12-4 and TRBJ1-2; D uncertain. The CDR3 is 14 residues long. Trimming took off 1 base at V and 1 base at J, with 7 bases between the two ends. In nucleotides, the CDR3 is TGTGCCAGCAGTTTAGGCTCATATAACTATGGCTACACCTTC. Amino acid sequence: CASSLGSYNYGYTF.

V is TRBV12-3 or TRBV12-4 and J is TRBJ2-2; D gene uncertain. Trimming took off 8 bases at V and 8 bases at J, with 6 bases between the two ends. The CDR3 is made up of 10 amino acids. In DNA form, the CDR3 reads TGTGCCAGCGGTCCGGGGGAGCTGTTTTTT. Its protein is CASGPGELFF.

In regard to this clonotype: At one of its ends the junction is not consistent with the germline gene, which may arise from a read error. The V and J genes are TRBV12-3 or TRBV12-4 and TRBJ2-1; D may be TRBD2 (6 bases). This CDR3 comprises 17 residues. The CDR3 DNA is TGTACCAGCAGTTTAAGGCGGGGATACCGTCTGGGCGATGAGCAGTTCTTC. Protein product: CTSSLRRGYRLGDEQFF.

This clonotype was recorded many times. The V call is TRBV11-3, the J call TRBJ1-1; D possibly corresponds to TRBD1 (5 bases). Per germline, CDR1 SGHNT and CDR2 YENEEA. V was pared by 3 bases and J by 5 bases, with 13 bases between. CDR3 length equals 14 residues. DNA for the CDR3: TGTGCCAGCAGCTTTGGGGGAATAACAACTGAAGCTTTCTTT. Its translation is CASSFGGITTEAFF.

This clonotype was observed a handful of times. This chain joins TRBV5-1 and TRBJ1-2; 8 bases match TRBD1. V was pared by 4 bases and J by 8 bases, with 10 bases of the junction left unmatched. Germline lookup yields CDR1 SGHRS and CDR2 YFSETQ. The CDR3 is 14 amino acids. The CDR3 region has the DNA TGCGCCAGCAGCACCGACAGGGGCGGGGACGGCTACACCTTC. This translates into CASSTDRGGDGYTF.

With regard to this clonotype: This may come from a read error, since a much larger clone is one base off. The chain recombines TRBV7-2 with TRBJ2-1; TRBD2 aligns across 8 bases. V was pared by 6 bases and J by 6 bases, with 7 bases of the junction left unmatched. There are 14 residues in the CDR3. Germline V gives CDR1 SGHTA, CDR2 FQGNSA. CDR3 protein: CASSTGTRGNEQFF. The CDR3 nucleotides are TGTGCCAGCAGTACCGGGACTAGGGGCAATGAGCAGTTCTTC.

The chain employs TRBV4-3 and TRBJ2-1; 13 nucleotides line up with TRBD2. Germline V gene lookup returns CDR1 LGHNA and CDR2 YSLEER. The CDR3 has 17 residues. Germline trimming cut 1 base from V and 10 bases from J; bases unmatched to any gene: 10. The CDR3 loop reads CASSQVLGLAGVGEQFF. DNA of the CDR3: TGCGCCAGCAGCCAAGTTCTCGGACTAGCGGGAGTGGGGGAGCAGTTCTTC.

There are a few counts of this clonotype. The CDR3 DNA reads as TGTGCCAGCAGCCCCCTGGGGACAGCCACCGGGGAGCTGTTTTTT. This encodes CASSPLGTATGELFF. The gene calls are TRBV7-9 and TRBJ2-2, with 7 bases lining up with TRBD1. This CDR3 has 15 residues. Germline-derived CDR1 and CDR2 are SEHNR and FQNEAQ (reference sequence). Losses at the gene ends were 5 bases for V and 4 bases for J; bases not matched to a gene: 7.

This clonotype showed up just a few times. The chain has TRBV27 and TRBJ2-7; 12 bases are a match to TRBD2. The CDR3 is 17 amino acids. V trimming: 5 bases; J trimming: 3 bases; junction bases outside the gene matches: 11. Germline lookup yields CDR1 MNHEY and CDR2 SMNVEV (reference sequence). The DNA for the CDR3 is TGTGCCAGCAGTCCAAGGGCCCGACTAGCGGGGGACTACGAGCAGTACTTC. As protein: CASSPRARLAGDYEQYF.

Comments on this clonotype: One base away lies a much larger clone, so this may be a sequencing read error. J is TRBJ1-4 and V is TRBV9; D might be TRBD1 (5 bases). V lost 5 bases and J 0 bases, leaving 14 bases between the germline ends. This CDR3 has 16 amino acids. The germline V gene encodes CDR1 SGDLS and CDR2 YYNGEE. The DNA for the CDR3 is TGTGCCAGCAGTCGGGACCCCAGCTCAACTAATGAAAAACTGTTTTTT. Its translation: CASSRDPSSTNEKLFF.

The V and J genes are TRBV7-2 and TRBJ2-7; TRBD2 matches 7 bases. V was pared by 5 bases and J by 0 bases, with 1 base of the junction left unmatched. The CDR3 covers 13 residues. Germline assignment: CDR1 SGHTA and CDR2 FQGNSA. In DNA, the CDR3 is TGTGCCAGCAGCAAGCGGGACTCCTACGAGCAGTACTTC. It yields the protein CASSKRDSYEQYF.

The chain employs TRBV15 and TRBJ1-1; possible D gene TRBD1, 6 bases. The CDR3 is made up of 14 amino acids. From germline, CDR1 is LNHNV and CDR2 YYDKDF (reference sequence). Trimming removed 5 bases at V and 1 base at J, with 11 bases between. The CDR3 sequence is CATSYTGRNTEAFF. Written as DNA, the CDR3 is TGTGCCACCAGCTATACAGGGAGGAACACTGAAGCTTTCTTT.

This clonotype appeared many times. The chain couples TRBV12-3 or TRBV12-4 to TRBJ1-1; 8 bases match TRBD1. The CDR3 sequence is 14 residues long. The V gene end was trimmed by 2 bases and the J gene end by 4 bases; junction bases not matched to a gene: 3. The CDR3 sequence is CASSLNRGGTEAFF. The CDR3, as DNA: TGTGCCAGCAGTTTAAACAGGGGGGGCACTGAAGCTTTCTTT.

J is TRBJ2-7 and V is TRBV15, with 8 bases that match TRBD1. V lost 5 bases, J lost 2 bases, and 11 bases stayed unmatched. Germline V lookup: CDR1 LNHNV, CDR2 YYDKDF (reference sequence). CDR3 length: 16 residues. The CDR3 bases are TGTGCCACCAGCGGACCGGTACGACAGGGGACCTACGAGCAGTACTTC. Its translation: CATSGPVRQGTYEQYF.